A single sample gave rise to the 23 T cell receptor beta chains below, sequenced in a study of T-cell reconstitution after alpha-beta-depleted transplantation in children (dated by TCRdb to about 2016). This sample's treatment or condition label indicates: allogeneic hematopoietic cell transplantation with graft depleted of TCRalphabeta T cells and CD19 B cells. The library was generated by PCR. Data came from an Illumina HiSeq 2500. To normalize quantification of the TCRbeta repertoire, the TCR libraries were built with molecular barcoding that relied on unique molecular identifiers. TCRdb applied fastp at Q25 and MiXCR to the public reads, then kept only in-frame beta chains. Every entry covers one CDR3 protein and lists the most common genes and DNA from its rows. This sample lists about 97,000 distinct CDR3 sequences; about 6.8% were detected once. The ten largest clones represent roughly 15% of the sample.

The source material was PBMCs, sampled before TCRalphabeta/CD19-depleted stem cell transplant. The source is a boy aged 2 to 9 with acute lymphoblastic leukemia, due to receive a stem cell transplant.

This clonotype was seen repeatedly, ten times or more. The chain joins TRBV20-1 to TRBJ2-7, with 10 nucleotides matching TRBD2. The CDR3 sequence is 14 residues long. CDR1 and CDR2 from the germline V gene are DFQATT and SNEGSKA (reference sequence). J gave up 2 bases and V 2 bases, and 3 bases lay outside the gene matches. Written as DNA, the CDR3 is TGCAGTGCTAGAAGTAGCGGGGGGCCCTACGAGCAGTACTTC. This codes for CSARSSGGPYEQYF.

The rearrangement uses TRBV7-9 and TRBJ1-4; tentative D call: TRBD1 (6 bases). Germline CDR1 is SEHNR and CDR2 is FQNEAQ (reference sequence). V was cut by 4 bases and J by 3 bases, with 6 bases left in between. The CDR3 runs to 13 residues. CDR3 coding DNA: TGTGCCAGCAGCTCAGGGGCTAATGAAAAACTGTTTTTT. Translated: CASSSGANEKLFF.

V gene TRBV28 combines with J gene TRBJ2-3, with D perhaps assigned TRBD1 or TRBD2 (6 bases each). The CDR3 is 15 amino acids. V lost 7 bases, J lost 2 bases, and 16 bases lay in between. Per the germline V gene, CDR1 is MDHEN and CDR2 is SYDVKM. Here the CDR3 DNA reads TGTGCCAGCACCTCGCGGAGGGGGGTCACAGATACGCAGTATTTT. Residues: CASTSRRGVTDTQYF. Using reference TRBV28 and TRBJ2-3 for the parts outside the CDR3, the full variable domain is DVKVTQSSRYLVKRTGEKVFLECVQDMDHENMFWYRQDPGLGLRLIYFSYDVKMKEKGDIPEGYSVSREKKERFSLILESASTNQTSMYLCASTSRRGVTDTQYFGPGTRLTVL.

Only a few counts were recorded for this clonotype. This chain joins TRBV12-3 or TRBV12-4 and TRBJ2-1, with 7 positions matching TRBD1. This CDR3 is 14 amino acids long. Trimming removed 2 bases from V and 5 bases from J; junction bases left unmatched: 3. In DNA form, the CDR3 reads TGTGCCAGCAGTTTAAGTGGGACAGACAATGAGCAGTTCTTC. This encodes CASSLSGTDNEQFF.

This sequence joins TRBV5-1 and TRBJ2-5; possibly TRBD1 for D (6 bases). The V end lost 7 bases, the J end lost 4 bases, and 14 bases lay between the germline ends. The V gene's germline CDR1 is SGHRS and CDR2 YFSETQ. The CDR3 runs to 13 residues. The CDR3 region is CASQGQGGETQYF. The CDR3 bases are TGCGCCAGCCAGGGGCAGGGTGGAGAGACCCAGTACTTC.

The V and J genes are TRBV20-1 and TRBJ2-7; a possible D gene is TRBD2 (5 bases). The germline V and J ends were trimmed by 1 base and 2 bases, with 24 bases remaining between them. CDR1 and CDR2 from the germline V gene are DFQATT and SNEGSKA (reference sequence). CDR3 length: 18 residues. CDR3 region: CSARGEQAQKALTYEQYF. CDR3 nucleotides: TGCAGTGCTAGAGGGGAGCAGGCCCAAAAGGCTCTTACCTACGAGCAGTACTTC.

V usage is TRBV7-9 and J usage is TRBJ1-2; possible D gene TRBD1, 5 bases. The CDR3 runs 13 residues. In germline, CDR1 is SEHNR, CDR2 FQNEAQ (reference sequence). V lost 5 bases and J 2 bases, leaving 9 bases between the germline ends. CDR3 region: CASSGGVNYGYTF. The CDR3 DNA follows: TGTGCCAGCAGCGGGGGAGTAAACTATGGCTACACCTTC.

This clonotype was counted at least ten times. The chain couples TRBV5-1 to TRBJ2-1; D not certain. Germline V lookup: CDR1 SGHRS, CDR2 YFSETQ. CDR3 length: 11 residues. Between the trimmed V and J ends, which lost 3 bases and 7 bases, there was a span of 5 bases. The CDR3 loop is CASSSLNEQFF. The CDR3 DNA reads TGCGCCAGCAGCTCCTTAAATGAGCAGTTCTTC.

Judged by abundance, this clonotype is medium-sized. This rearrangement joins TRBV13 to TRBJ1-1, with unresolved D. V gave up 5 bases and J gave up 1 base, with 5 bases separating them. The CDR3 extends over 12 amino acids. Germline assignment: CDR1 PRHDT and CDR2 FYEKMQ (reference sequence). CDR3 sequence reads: CASSAGNTEAFF. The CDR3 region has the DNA TGTGCCAGCAGCGCGGGGAACACTGAAGCTTTCTTT.

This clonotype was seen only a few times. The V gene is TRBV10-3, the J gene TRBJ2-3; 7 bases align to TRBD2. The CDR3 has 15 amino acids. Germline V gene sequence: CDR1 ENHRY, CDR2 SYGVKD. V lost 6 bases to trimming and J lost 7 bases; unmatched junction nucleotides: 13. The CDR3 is CAIRTGLGVEYTQYF. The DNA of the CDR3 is TGTGCCATCAGAACCGGACTAGGGGTCGAGTATACGCAGTATTTT.

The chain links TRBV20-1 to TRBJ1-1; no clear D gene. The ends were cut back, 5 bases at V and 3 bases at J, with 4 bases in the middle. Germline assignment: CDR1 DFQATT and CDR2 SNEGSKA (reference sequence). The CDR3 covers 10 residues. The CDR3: CSAPHTEAFF. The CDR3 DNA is TGCAGTGCTCCACACACTGAAGCTTTCTTT.

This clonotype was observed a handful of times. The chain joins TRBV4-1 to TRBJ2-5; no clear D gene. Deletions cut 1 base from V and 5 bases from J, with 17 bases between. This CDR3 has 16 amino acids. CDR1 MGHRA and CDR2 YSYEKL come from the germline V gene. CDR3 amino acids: CASSQGEGSREETQYF. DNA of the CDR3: TGCGCCAGCAGCCAAGGGGAAGGCTCCCGAGAGGAGACCCAGTACTTC.

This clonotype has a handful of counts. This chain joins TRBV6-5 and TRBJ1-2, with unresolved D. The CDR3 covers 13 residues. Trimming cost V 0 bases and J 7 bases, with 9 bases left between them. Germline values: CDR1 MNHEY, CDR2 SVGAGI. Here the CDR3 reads CASSYSPEAGYTF. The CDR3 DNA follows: TGTGCCAGCAGTTACTCACCGGAGGCTGGCTACACCTTC.

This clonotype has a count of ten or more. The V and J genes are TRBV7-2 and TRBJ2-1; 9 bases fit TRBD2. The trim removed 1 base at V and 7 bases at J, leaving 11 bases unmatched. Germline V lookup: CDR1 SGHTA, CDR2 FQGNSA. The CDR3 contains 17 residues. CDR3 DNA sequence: TGTGCCAGCAGCTTAGTTTTCGGCGGGGGGGCAGGGAATGAGCAGTTCTTC. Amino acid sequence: CASSLVFGGGAGNEQFF.

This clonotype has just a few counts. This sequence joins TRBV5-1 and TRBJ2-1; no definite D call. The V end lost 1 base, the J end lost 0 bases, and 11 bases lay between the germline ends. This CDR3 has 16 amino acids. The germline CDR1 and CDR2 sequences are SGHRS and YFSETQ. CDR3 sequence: CASSLSGTSSYNEQFF. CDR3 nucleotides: TGCGCCAGCAGCTTGTCCGGCACGAGCTCCTACAATGAGCAGTTCTTC.

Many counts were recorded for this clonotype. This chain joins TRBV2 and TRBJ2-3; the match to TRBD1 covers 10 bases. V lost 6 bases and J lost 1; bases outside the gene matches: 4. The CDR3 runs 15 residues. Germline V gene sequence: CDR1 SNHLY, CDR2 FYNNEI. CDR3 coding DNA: TGTGCCAGCAGAGACAGGGGGCCTGGCACAGATACGCAGTATTTT. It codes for CASRDRGPGTDTQYF. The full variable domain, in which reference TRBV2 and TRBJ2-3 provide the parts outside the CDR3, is EPEVTQTPSHQVTQMGQEVILRCVPISNHLYFYWYRQILGQKVEFLVSFYNNEISEKSEIFDDQFSVERPDGSNFTLKIRSTKLEDSAMYFCASRDRGPGTDTQYFGPGTRLTVL.

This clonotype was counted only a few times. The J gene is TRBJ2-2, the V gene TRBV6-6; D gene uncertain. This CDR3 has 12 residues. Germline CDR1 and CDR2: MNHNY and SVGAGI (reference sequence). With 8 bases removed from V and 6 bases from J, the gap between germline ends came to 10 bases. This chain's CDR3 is CASAWVAGELFF. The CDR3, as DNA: TGTGCCAGCGCATGGGTCGCCGGGGAGCTGTTTTTT.

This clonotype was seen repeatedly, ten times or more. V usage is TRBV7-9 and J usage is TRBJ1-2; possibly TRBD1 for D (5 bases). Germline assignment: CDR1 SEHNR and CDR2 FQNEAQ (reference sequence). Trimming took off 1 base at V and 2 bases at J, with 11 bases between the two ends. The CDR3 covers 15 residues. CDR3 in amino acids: CASSLVKGTNYGYTF. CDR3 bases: TGTGCCAGCAGCTTAGTCAAGGGGACCAACTATGGCTACACCTTC.

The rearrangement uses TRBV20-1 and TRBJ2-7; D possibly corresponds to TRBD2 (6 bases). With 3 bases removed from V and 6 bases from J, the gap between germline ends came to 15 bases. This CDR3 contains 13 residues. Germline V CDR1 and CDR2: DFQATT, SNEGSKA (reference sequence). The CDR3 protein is CSARPREEGEQYF. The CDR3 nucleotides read TGCAGTGCTAGGCCCAGGGAGGAAGGCGAGCAGTACTTC.

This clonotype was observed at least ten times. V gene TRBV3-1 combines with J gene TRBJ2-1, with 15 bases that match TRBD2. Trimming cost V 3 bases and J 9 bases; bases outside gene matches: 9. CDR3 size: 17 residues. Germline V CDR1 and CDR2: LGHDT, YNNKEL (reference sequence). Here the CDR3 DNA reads TGTGCCAGCAGCCAGGCCGGGACTAGCGGGGGGAGGAGTGAGCAGTTCTTC. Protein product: CASSQAGTSGGRSEQFF.

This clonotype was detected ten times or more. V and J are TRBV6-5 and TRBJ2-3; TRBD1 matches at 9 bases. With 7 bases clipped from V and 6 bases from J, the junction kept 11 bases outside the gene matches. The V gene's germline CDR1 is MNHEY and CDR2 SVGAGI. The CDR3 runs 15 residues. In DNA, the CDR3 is TGTGCCAGCAAACCGCGGGACAGGGCGGCGGATACGCAGTATTTT. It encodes CASKPRDRAADTQYF.

The CDR3 region has the DNA TGTGCCAGCAGCAGGGGGGGCACAGATACGCAGTATTTT. Translation: CASSRGGTDTQYF. This sequence joins TRBV3-1 and TRBJ2-3; D is tentatively TRBD1 or TRBD2 (6 bases each). The ends were cut back, 5 bases at V and 1 base at J, with 7 bases in the middle. This CDR3 spans 13 amino acids. Germline CDR1 LGHDT, CDR2 YNNKEL (reference sequence).

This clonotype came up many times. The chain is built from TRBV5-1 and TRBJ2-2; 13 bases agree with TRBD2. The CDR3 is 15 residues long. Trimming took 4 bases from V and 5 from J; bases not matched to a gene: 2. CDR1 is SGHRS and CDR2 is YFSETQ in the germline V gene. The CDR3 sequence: CASSPGLAGTGELFF. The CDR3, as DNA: TGCGCCAGCAGCCCGGGACTAGCGGGGACCGGGGAGCTGTTTTTT.